The 4 T cell receptor beta chains below all came from one sample that was sequenced in a study of shared clonotypes between healthy human individuals. CD8 cells regarded as naive lacked CD45RO, were positively chosen for CCR7, and omitted terminally differentiated effector memory CD45RA+ cells. Sequencing was performed with immunoSEQ multiplex PCR; in TCRdb, only in-frame clones are kept and a portion is missing. The sample comprises about 2,200,000 clones, roughly 91% of which are singletons, and about 1.8% rests with the top ten. Sequenced: naive CD8+ T cells from PBMCs. All receptors derive from a man between 18 and 29 years old in good health. Some clones in this sample may be carry-over from other donors' samples.

This rearrangement joins TRBV30 to TRBJ2-2; either TRBD1 or TRBD2 may fit D (5 bases each). Germline V lookup: CDR1 GTSNPN, CDR2 SVGIG (reference sequence). V lost 3 bases to trimming and J lost 4 bases, with 9 bases between them. There are 13 residues in the CDR3. CDR3 sequence: CAWSAGTTGELFF. The CDR3 DNA follows: TGTGCCTGGAGCGCCGGGACCACCGGGGAGCTGTTTTTT.

The chain links TRBV6-5 to TRBJ2-2, with 8 bases that match TRBD1. Germline CDR1 and CDR2: MNHEY and SVGAGI. The CDR3 extends over 15 amino acids. The J segment lost 5 bases and the V segment lost 4 bases, leaving 6 bases of the junction unmatched. CDR3 nucleotides: TGTGCCAGCAGTTCCGGACAGGGTCGGACCGGGGAGCTGTTTTTT. It codes for CASSSGQGRTGELFF.

This clone was counted a single time. DNA for the CDR3: TGTGCCAGCACAGGACGGGGGGCGCCCTCCTACAATGAGCAGTTCTTC. It codes for CASTGRGAPSYNEQFF. This chain joins TRBV2 and TRBJ2-1; maybe TRBD2 (7 bases). V was cut by 7 bases and J by 0 bases, with 16 bases left in between. The CDR3 is made up of 16 amino acids. Germline CDR1 and CDR2: SNHLY and FYNNEI. The full variable domain, with the rest looked up from reference TRBV2 and TRBJ2-1, is EPEVTQTPSHQVTQMGQEVILRCVPISNHLYFYWYRQILGQKVEFLVSFYNNEISEKSEIFDDQFSVERPDGSNFTLKIRSTKLEDSAMYFCASTGRGAPSYNEQFFGPGTRLTVL.

J is TRBJ1-2 and V is TRBV2; no firm D call. V lost 1 base, J lost 4 bases, and 7 bases lay in between. The CDR3 consists of 13 residues. CDR1 SNHLY and CDR2 FYNNEI come from the germline V gene. CDR3 nucleotide sequence: TGTGCCAGCAGTGAAGGCCCAGGCTATGGCTACACCTTC. As protein: CASSEGPGYGYTF.